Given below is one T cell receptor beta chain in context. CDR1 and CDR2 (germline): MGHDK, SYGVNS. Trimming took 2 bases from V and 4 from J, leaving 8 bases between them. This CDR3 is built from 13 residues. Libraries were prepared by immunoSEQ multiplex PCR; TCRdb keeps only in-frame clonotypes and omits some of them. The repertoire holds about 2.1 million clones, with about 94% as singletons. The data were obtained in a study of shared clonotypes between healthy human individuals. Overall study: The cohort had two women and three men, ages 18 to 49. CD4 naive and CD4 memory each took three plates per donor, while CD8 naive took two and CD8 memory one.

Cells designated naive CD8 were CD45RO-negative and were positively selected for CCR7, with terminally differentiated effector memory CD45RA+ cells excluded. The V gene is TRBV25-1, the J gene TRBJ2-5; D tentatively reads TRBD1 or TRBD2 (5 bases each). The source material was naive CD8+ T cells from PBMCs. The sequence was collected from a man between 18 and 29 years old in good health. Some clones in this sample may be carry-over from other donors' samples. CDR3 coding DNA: TGTGCCAGCAGTGAAGGGACCCGAGAGACCCAGTACTTC. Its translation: CASSEGTRETQYF.